This T cell receptor (beta chain) was sequenced during a study of blood T cell repertoires in COVID-19. Study details: Some COVID-19 samples were acute and others convalescent; all came from the United States, Italy and Spain. PBMCs, B-cell-depleted T cells, or T cells were the source of the cDNA or gDNA that made up the material.

CDR1 and CDR2 from the germline V gene are SEHNR and FQNEAQ (reference sequence). The CDR3 consists of 14 residues. V gave up 5 bases and J gave up 5 bases, with 14 bases separating them. As handled by the study authors: It was from reference gene primer amplification that nucleated cell counts were estimated. Measured with immunoSEQ multiplex PCR; TCRdb has only the in-frame clones, and not every one. V and J calls and clone size come straight from that table; D and trimming were deduced from the DNA. The sample lists roughly 200,000 clones; around 77% were seen once. The clonotype was recovered from a man aged 65 to 79 with active or convalescent COVID-19. The sequenced sample consisted of peripheral blood. The V gene is TRBV7-9, the J gene TRBJ2-3; D is perhaps TRBD2 (5 bases). CDR3 in amino acids: CASSRTTEVDTQYF. The CDR3 bases are TGTGCCAGCAGCCGAACGACGGAGGTAGATACGCAGTATTTT.